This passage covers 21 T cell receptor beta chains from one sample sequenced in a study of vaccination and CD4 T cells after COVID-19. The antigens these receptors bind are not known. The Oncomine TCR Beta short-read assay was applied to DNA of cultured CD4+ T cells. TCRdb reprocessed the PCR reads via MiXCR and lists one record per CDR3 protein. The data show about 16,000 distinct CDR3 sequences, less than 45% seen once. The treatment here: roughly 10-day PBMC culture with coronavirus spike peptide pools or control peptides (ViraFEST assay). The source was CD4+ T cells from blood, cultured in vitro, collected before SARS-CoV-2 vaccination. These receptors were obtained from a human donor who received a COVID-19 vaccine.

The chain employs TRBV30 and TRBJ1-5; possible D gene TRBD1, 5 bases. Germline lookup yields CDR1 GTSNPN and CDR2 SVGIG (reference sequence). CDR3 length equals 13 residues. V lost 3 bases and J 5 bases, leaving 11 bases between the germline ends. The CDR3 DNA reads TGTGCCTGGAGGGCGGGGGTGGATCAGCCCCAGCATTTT. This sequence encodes CAWRAGVDQPQHF.

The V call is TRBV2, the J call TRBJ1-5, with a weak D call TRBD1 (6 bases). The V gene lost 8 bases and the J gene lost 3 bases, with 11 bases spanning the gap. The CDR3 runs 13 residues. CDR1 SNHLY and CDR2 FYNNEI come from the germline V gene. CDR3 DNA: TGTGCCAGCCGGACAGACCTCAATCAGCCCCAGCATTTT. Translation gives CASRTDLNQPQHF.

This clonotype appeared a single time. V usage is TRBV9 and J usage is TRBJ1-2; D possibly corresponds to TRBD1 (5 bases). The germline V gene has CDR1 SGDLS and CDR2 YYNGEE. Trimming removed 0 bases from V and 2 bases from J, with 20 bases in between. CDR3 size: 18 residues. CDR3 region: CASSVGWTRGYANYGYTF. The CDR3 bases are TGTGCCAGCAGCGTAGGATGGACAAGGGGCTATGCAAACTATGGCTACACCTTC.

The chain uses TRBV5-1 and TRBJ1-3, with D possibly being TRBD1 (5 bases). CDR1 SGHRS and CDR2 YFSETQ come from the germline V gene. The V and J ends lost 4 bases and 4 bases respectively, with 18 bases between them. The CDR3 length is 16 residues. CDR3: CASSPGVSRAGNTIYF. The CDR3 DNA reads TGCGCCAGCAGCCCAGGAGTCTCCAGGGCGGGAAACACCATATATTTT.

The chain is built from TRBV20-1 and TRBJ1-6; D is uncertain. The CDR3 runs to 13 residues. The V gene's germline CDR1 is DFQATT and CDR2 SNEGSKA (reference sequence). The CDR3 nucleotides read TGCAGCGTGCGACAAGATTATAATTCACCCCTCCACTTT. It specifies CSVRQDYNSPLHF.

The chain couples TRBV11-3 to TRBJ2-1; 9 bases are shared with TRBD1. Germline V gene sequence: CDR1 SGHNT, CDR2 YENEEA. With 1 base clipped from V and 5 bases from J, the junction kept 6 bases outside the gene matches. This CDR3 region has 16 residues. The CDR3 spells CASSLGGQGRNNEQFF. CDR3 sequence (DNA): TGTGCCAGCAGCTTAGGGGGACAGGGTCGCAACAATGAGCAGTTCTTC.

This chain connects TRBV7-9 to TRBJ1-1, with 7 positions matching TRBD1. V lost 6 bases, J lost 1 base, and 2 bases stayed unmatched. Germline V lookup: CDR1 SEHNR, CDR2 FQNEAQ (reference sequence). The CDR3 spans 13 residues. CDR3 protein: CASSYRGNTEAFF. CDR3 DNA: TGTGCCAGCAGTTACAGGGGGAACACTGAAGCTTTCTTT.

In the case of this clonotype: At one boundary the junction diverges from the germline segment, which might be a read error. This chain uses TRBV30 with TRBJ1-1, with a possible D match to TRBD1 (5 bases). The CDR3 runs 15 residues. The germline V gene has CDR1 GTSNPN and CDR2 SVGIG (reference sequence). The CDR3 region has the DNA TGTGCCTGCTCCCGGGGGGGAGCATCGAGGACTGGAGCTTTCTTT. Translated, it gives CACSRGGASRTGAFF.

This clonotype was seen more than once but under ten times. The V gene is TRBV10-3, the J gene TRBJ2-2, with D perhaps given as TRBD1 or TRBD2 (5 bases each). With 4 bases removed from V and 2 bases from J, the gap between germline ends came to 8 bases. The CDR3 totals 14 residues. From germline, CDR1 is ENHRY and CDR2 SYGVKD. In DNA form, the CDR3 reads TGTGCCATCAGTGGGGACGGCAACACCGGGGAGCTGTTTTTT. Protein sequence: CAISGDGNTGELFF.

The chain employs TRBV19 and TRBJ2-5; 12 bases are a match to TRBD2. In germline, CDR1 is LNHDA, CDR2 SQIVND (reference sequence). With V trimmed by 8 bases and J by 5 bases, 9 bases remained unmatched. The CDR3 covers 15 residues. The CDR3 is CASSNLAGGPETQYF. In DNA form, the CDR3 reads TGTGCCAGTTCAAACCTAGCGGGGGGGCCTGAGACCCAGTACTTC.

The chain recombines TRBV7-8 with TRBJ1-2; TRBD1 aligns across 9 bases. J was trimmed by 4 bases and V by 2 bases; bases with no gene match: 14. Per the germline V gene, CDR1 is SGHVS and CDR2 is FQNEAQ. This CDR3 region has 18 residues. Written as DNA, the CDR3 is TGTGCCAGCAGCTTACCGACCTGGGGACAGGGTCGAACCTATGGCTACACCTTC. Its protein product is CASSLPTWGQGRTYGYTF.

The chain's CDR3 is CASSIYGDTQYF. The CDR3, as DNA: TGTGCCAGTAGTATATATGGGGATACGCAGTATTTT. This chain uses TRBV19 with TRBJ2-3; D not resolved. Germline values: CDR1 LNHDA, CDR2 SQIVND (reference sequence). The length of the CDR3 is 12 residues. Trimming removed 2 bases from V and 6 bases from J, with 6 bases in between.

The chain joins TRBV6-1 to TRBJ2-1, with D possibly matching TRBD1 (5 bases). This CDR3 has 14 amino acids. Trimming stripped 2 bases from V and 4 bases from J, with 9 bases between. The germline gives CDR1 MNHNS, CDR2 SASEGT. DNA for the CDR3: TGTGCCAGCAGTGAATGGCCAGGGTACAATGAGCAGTTCTTC. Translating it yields CASSEWPGYNEQFF.

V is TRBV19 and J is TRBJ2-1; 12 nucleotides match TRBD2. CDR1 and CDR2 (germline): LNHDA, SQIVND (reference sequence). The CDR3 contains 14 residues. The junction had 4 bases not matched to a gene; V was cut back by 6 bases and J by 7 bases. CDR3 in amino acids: CASRKLAGGNEQFF. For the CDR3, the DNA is TGTGCCAGTAGAAAACTAGCGGGGGGAAATGAGCAGTTCTTC.

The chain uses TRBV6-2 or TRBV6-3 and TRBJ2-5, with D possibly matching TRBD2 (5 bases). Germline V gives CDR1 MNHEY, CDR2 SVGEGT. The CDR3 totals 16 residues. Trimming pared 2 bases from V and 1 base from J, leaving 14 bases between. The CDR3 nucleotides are TGTGCCAGCAGTTACGATGGAGGCCTATTCCAAGAGACCCAGTACTTC. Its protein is CASSYDGGLFQETQYF.

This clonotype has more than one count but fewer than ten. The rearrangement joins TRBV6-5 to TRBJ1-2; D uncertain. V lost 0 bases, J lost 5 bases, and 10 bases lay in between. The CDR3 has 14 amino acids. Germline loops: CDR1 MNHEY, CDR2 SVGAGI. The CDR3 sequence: CASSYSRRDYGYTF. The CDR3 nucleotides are TGTGCCAGCAGTTACTCTCGTCGGGATTATGGCTACACCTTC.

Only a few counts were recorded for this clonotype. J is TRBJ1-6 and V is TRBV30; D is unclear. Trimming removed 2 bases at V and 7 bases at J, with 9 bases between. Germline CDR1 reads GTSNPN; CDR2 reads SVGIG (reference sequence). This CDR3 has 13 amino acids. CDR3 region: CAWSLYRNSPLHF. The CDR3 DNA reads TGTGCCTGGAGTCTATATAGGAATTCACCCCTCCACTTT.

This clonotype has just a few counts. CDR3 sequence (DNA): TGTGCCAGTAGTATAGAGGGAACCACAGATACGCAGTATTTT. Amino acids: CASSIEGTTDTQYF. The chain couples TRBV19 to TRBJ2-3; D unresolved. V lost 0 bases to trimming and J lost 2 bases, with 6 bases between them. Germline V gene sequence: CDR1 LNHDA, CDR2 SQIVND (reference sequence). The length of the CDR3 is 14 residues.

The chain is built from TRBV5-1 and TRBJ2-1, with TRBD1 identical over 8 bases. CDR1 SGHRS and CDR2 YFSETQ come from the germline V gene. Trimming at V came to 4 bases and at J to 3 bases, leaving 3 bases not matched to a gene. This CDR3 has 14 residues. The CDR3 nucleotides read TGCGCCAGCAGCGGCAGGGGGCTCTACAATGAGCAGTTCTTC. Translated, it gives CASSGRGLYNEQFF.

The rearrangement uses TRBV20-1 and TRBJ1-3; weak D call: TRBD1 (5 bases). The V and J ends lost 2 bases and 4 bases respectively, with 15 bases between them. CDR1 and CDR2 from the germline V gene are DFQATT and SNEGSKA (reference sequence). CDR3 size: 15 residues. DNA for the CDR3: TGCAGTGCTAGAAAGGCAGGGTCCTCCGGAAACACCATATATTTT. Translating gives CSARKAGSSGNTIYF.

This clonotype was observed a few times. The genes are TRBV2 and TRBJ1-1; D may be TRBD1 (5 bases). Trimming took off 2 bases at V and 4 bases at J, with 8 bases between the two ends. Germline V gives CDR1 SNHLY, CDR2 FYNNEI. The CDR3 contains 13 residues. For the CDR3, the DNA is TGTGCCAGCAGTGAACTGAGGGGCACTGAAGCTTTCTTT. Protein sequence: CASSELRGTEAFF.